This T cell receptor (beta chain) appears in the sequencing data of a study of blood T cell repertoires in COVID-19. Background on the study: The samples span acute and convalescent COVID-19 from the United States, Italy and Spain.

The table lists this clone with many counts. Assay used: immunoSEQ multiplex PCR; TCRdb lists only in-frame clones, some missing. The repertoire consists of approximately 99,000 clones, with 84% occurring once and the leading ten covering roughly 2%. This CDR3 is built from 16 residues. The V end was cut by 1 base, the J end by 13 bases, with 23 bases between. Germline CDR1 is SGDLS and CDR2 is YYNGEE. The receptor was derived from a man between 65 and 85 years old with active or convalescent COVID-19. The V gene is TRBV9, the J gene TRBJ2-2; D unclear. The sequencing input was peripheral blood. The CDR3: CASSVPPEIAGVGLFF. The CDR3 DNA sequence: TGTGCCAGCAGCGTACCGCCCGAGATAGCCGGTGTGGGGCTGTTTTTT.